Presented here are 28 T cell receptor beta chains from one specimen sequenced in a study of T cells after yellow fever vaccination. TCRdb fed the 5' RACE reads into MiXCR, producing one record per CDR3 protein. The table has 250,000 to 400,000 distinct CDR3 sequences, roughly 4.3% seen once. The sequences come from PBMCs, collected 15 days after the yellow fever booster vaccination. These receptors were collected from a young man who received the YFV17D yellow fever vaccine.

V and J are TRBV7-2 and TRBJ1-1; the D is unclear. Germline assignment: CDR1 SGHTA and CDR2 FQGNSA. Trimming removed 4 bases at V and 0 bases at J, with 9 bases between. CDR3 size: 14 residues. The CDR3 nucleotides read TGTGCCAGCAGCTGGGGAACCTTGAACACTGAAGCTTTCTTT. This encodes CASSWGTLNTEAFF.

There are a few counts of this clonotype. The chain has TRBV4-1 and TRBJ2-1, with D perhaps matching TRBD2 (7 bases). Trimming stripped 2 bases from V and 13 bases from J, with 18 bases between. Germline-derived CDR1 and CDR2 are MGHRA and YSYEKL. CDR3 length equals 14 residues. CDR3 nucleotides: TGCGCCAGCAGCCAACCGGGGGGCGGGGGAGTCCAGTTCTTC. As protein: CASSQPGGGGVQFF.

In this sample, this clonotype turned up a few times. The CDR3 nucleotides are TGCGCCAGCAGCCAAACAGGGGGTGTAAACGGGGAGCTGTTTTTT. Protein product: CASSQTGGVNGELFF. This chain uses TRBV5-1 with TRBJ2-2; 8 bases map to TRBD1. The CDR3 loop spans 15 amino acids. Germline V lookup: CDR1 SGHRS, CDR2 YFSETQ. V shed 4 bases, J shed 7 bases, and the junction held 9 bases outside the gene matches.

This clonotype was observed many times. The chain links TRBV5-1 to TRBJ2-2, with TRBD1 matching over 8 bases. This CDR3 has 15 amino acids. Germline assignment: CDR1 SGHRS and CDR2 YFSETQ. The trim removed 5 bases at V and 4 bases at J, leaving 7 bases unmatched. The CDR3 is CASRITGGGTGELFF. CDR3 bases: TGCGCCAGCAGGATCACAGGGGGAGGCACCGGGGAGCTGTTTTTT.

This chain joins TRBV6-2 or TRBV6-3 and TRBJ2-7, with a possible D match to TRBD2 (6 bases). The ends were cut back, 1 base at V and 1 base at J, with 17 bases in the middle. The CDR3 covers 17 residues. CDR1 is MNHEY and CDR2 is SVGEGT in the germline V gene. The CDR3 DNA is TGTGCCAGCAGTTACTGCTGGAGGGACGTACCTTCCTACGAGCAGTACTTC. It encodes CASSYCWRDVPSYEQYF.

In its sample, this clonotype was seen many times. V gene TRBV15 combines with J gene TRBJ2-5; D is uncertain. Germline-derived CDR1 and CDR2 are LNHNV and YYDKDF (reference sequence). The V end was cut by 0 bases, the J end by 5 bases, with 13 bases between. The CDR3 contains 15 residues. The CDR3 is CATSRDLGFQETQYF. The CDR3 DNA sequence: TGTGCCACCAGCAGAGATCTGGGGTTCCAGGAGACCCAGTACTTC.

Turning to this clonotype: This may be a read error, as it is one base from a much larger clone. The chain uses TRBV2 and TRBJ2-1; TRBD2 might be the D (6 bases). Germline values: CDR1 SNHLY, CDR2 FYNNEI. The germline V and J ends were trimmed by 11 bases and 10 bases, with 18 bases remaining between them. The CDR3 runs to 12 residues. The CDR3 nucleotides read TGTGCCTACGGCGCGGGATACGACGAGCAGTTCTTC. It is translated as CAYGAGYDEQFF.

Only a few counts were recorded for this clonotype. Written as DNA, the CDR3 is TGCAGTCCGTGGGAAAAGAACACTGAAGCTTTCTTT. Protein: CSPWEKNTEAFF. The chain combines TRBV20-1 with TRBJ1-1; D is ambiguous. Trimming took 8 bases from V and 1 from J, leaving 11 bases between them. Per the germline V gene, CDR1 is DFQATT and CDR2 is SNEGSKA (reference sequence). The CDR3 is made up of 12 amino acids.

In this sample, this clonotype turned up many times. J is TRBJ2-1 and V is TRBV7-9; weak D call: TRBD1 (5 bases). CDR1 SEHNR and CDR2 FQNEAQ come from the germline V gene (reference sequence). The CDR3 length is 18 residues. V was trimmed by 1 base and J by 0 bases, leaving 16 bases between them. CDR3 coding DNA: TGTGCCAGCAGCTTAGTAACAGGACCCCTTTTCTCCTACAATGAGCAGTTCTTC. It yields the protein CASSLVTGPLFSYNEQFF.

In this sample, this clonotype turned up a few times. The chain is built from TRBV7-3 and TRBJ2-1; TRBD1 matches 9 bases. Germline assignment: CDR1 SGHTA and CDR2 FQGTGA. V trimming: 1 base; J trimming: 6 bases; junction bases outside the gene matches: 4. CDR3 length: 15 amino acids. The CDR3 region has the DNA TGTGCCAGCAGCTTAATACCGGGACAGGGCAATGAGCAGTTCTTC. Protein: CASSLIPGQGNEQFF.

This clonotype has a count of ten or more. CDR3 sequence reads: CATTGPLNTEAFF. The CDR3 nucleotides are TGTGCCACTACAGGCCCTCTGAACACTGAAGCTTTCTTT. This chain uses TRBV10-3 with TRBJ1-1, with D tentatively TRBD1 (5 bases). The CDR3 length is 13 residues. Trimming removed 10 bases from V and 0 bases from J, with 12 bases in between. Germline CDR1 and CDR2: ENHRY and SYGVKD.

This clonotype came up many times. V gene TRBV5-1 combines with J gene TRBJ1-6, with D possibly TRBD1 on 5 matching bases. The germline V and J ends were trimmed by 2 bases and 2 bases, with 8 bases remaining between them. Germline V gene data show CDR1 as SGHRS and CDR2 as YFSETQ. The CDR3 runs 15 residues. The CDR3 sequence: CASSFQGAYNSPLHF. CDR3 in DNA: TGCGCCAGCAGCTTTCAGGGAGCCTATAATTCACCCCTCCACTTT.

V is TRBV9 and J is TRBJ2-1, with D perhaps given as TRBD1 or TRBD2 (5 bases each). The germline V gene encodes CDR1 SGDLS and CDR2 YYNGEE. The germline V and J ends were trimmed by 2 bases and 0 bases, with 15 bases remaining between them. The CDR3 runs to 17 residues. CDR3 loop: CASSVRPGPLSYNEQFF. For the CDR3, the DNA is TGTGCCAGCAGCGTCCGACCGGGACCCCTCTCCTACAATGAGCAGTTCTTC.

The table lists this clonotype with many counts. The V and J genes are TRBV27 and TRBJ1-5, with a weak D call TRBD1 (6 bases). Trimming shortened V by 4 bases and J by 3 bases, and 10 bases separated the two germline ends. From germline, CDR1 is MNHEY and CDR2 SMNVEV (reference sequence). This CDR3 has 14 amino acids. The CDR3 nucleotides read TGTGCCAGCAGTTCGGGACAAGTCAATCAGCCCCAGCATTTT. Its translation is CASSSGQVNQPQHF.

The rearrangement links TRBV7-2 to TRBJ2-2; D possibly matches TRBD1 or TRBD2 (5 bases each). Germline V gene lookup returns CDR1 SGHTA and CDR2 FQGNSA. CDR3 length equals 14 residues. With 8 bases removed from V and 5 bases from J, the gap between germline ends came to 15 bases. CDR3 protein: CASFRVSGTGELFF. In nucleotides, the CDR3 is TGTGCCAGCTTCAGGGTCTCGGGGACCGGGGAGCTGTTTTTT.

This clonotype was seen many times. The rearrangement joins TRBV7-9 to TRBJ2-7; D could derive from TRBD1 or TRBD2 (6 bases each). CDR1 is SEHNR and CDR2 is FQNEAQ in the germline V gene (reference sequence). V was trimmed by 3 bases and J by 5 bases, leaving 17 bases between them. This CDR3 has 15 residues. This CDR3 reads CASSLSYREADEQYF. CDR3 nucleotides: TGTGCCAGCAGCTTGTCGTACAGGGAGGCCGACGAGCAGTACTTC. Filled out from reference TRBV7-9 and TRBJ2-7, the complete variable domain reads DTGVSQNPRHKITKRGQNVTFRCDPISEHNRLYWYRQTLGQGPEFLTYFQNEAQLEKSRLLSDRFSAERPKGSFSTLEIQRTEQGDSAMYLCASSLSYREADEQYFGPGTRLTVT.

The V call is TRBV25-1, the J call TRBJ1-1; possibly TRBD1 for D (6 bases). With 5 bases removed from V and 2 bases from J, the gap between germline ends came to 15 bases. The CDR3 length is 15 residues. Germline V gene data show CDR1 as MGHDK and CDR2 as SYGVNS. In DNA, the CDR3 is TGTGCCAGCAGTCAACCGACAGGACCCAACACTGAAGCTTTCTTT. Translating gives CASSQPTGPNTEAFF. The full variable domain, in which reference TRBV25-1 and TRBJ1-1 provide the parts outside the CDR3, is EADIYQTPRYLVIGTGKKITLECSQTMGHDKMYWYQQDPGMELHLIHYSYGVNSTEKGDLSSESTVSRIRTEHFPLTLESARPSHTSQYLCASSQPTGPNTEAFFGQGTRLTVV.

The sample holds a few counts of this clonotype. The chain carries TRBV11-2 and TRBJ1-5; no firm D call. Deletions cut 0 bases from V and 4 bases from J, with 7 bases between. Germline-derived CDR1 and CDR2 are SGHAT and FQNNGV. CDR3 size: 14 residues. The CDR3 DNA sequence: TGTGCCAGCAGCTTAGAGAGGGTTAATCAGCCCCAGCATTTT. Translation: CASSLERVNQPQHF. The full variable domain, its missing parts supplied by reference TRBV11-2 and TRBJ1-5, is EAGVAQSPRYKIIEKRQSVAFWCNPISGHATLYWYQQILGQGPKLLIQFQNNGVVDDSQLPKDRFSAERLKGVDSTLKIQPAKLEDSAVYLCASSLERVNQPQHFGDGTRLSIL.

This clonotype came up a few times. The CDR3 protein is CSARQFYGYTF. In nucleotides, the CDR3 is TGCAGTGCTAGACAATTCTATGGCTACACCTTC. The chain is built from TRBV20-1 and TRBJ1-2; unclear D gene. V dropped 2 bases and J dropped 4 bases, with 5 bases sitting between them. Germline CDR1 DFQATT, CDR2 SNEGSKA (reference sequence). The CDR3 has 11 amino acids.

The chain carries TRBV5-1 and TRBJ2-5; 12 nucleotides match TRBD1. The trim removed 1 base at V and 5 bases at J, leaving 6 bases unmatched. CDR3 length: 16 residues. CDR1 is SGHRS and CDR2 is YFSETQ in the germline V gene. DNA for the CDR3: TGCGCCAGCAGCTTGAGCGGGACAGGGGGCCTCGAGACCCAGTACTTC. Amino acids: CASSLSGTGGLETQYF.

At least ten counts were recorded for this clonotype. The CDR3 is CASSLGALAQYF. The CDR3 nucleotides read TGTGCCAGCAGCTTAGGAGCGTTGGCCCAGTACTTC. This chain links TRBV7-2 with TRBJ2-5; D is uncertain. Germline lookup yields CDR1 SGHTA and CDR2 FQGNSA. The CDR3 length is 12 residues. Trimming pared 1 base from V and 9 bases from J, leaving 9 bases between.

This clonotype was seen only a few times. The rearrangement joins TRBV24-1 to TRBJ1-5; D is uncertain. The germline CDR1 and CDR2 sequences are KGHDR and SFDVKD. The CDR3 is 14 residues long. V lost 3 bases, J lost 4 bases, and 9 bases lay in between. The CDR3 DNA reads TGTGCCACCAGTGATAGCACATCGAATCAGCCCCAGCATTTT. It translates to CATSDSTSNQPQHF.

This clonotype was detected only a few times. The rearrangement uses TRBV7-6 and TRBJ2-7; 12 bases agree with TRBD2. Trimming cost V 6 bases and J 2 bases; bases outside gene matches: 5. Germline V lookup: CDR1 SGHVS, CDR2 FNYEAQ. This CDR3 region has 15 residues. CDR3 amino acids: CASRPLAGGTYEQYF. The CDR3 DNA is TGTGCCAGCAGGCCGCTAGCGGGGGGGACCTACGAGCAGTACTTC.

This clonotype was seen a handful of times. The chain combines TRBV25-1 with TRBJ2-7, with 9 positions matching TRBD1. In germline, CDR1 is MGHDK, CDR2 SYGVNS. V gave up 7 bases and J gave up 3 bases; unmatched junction bases: 4. There are 13 residues in the CDR3. CDR3 protein: CASNGTGLYEQYV. The CDR3 bases are TGTGCCAGCAATGGGACAGGGCTCTACGAGCAGTACGTC.

This clonotype came up many times. J is TRBJ2-3 and V is TRBV7-2, with D possibly matching TRBD2 (7 bases). Germline-derived CDR1 and CDR2 are SGHTA and FQGNSA. Trimming removed 5 bases from V and 3 bases from J, with 27 bases in between. This CDR3 has 19 residues. This CDR3 is CASSREGRGGTPATDTQYF. CDR3 sequence (DNA): TGTGCCAGCAGCCGAGAGGGGAGGGGGGGCACCCCAGCGACAGATACGCAGTATTTT.

This clonotype was detected many times. The chain recombines TRBV6-1 with TRBJ2-7, with a possible D match to TRBD1 (6 bases). There are 15 residues in the CDR3. The V end was cut by 4 bases, the J end by 0 bases, with 13 bases between. CDR1 MNHNS and CDR2 SASEGT come from the germline V gene. CDR3 nucleotide sequence: TGTGCCAGCAGTGCCCCAGGGGCGGGCTCCTACGAGCAGTACGTC. Its translation: CASSAPGAGSYEQYV.

This clonotype was found many times. The rearrangement joins TRBV2 to TRBJ2-7; 8 bases match TRBD2. The CDR3 sequence is 14 residues long. Germline trimming cut 8 bases from V and 4 bases from J; bases unmatched to any gene: 10. Germline assignment: CDR1 SNHLY and CDR2 FYNNEI. In DNA, the CDR3 is TGTGCCAGCGGTATTGGCGGGGGGCTGTACGAGCAGTACTTC. Translated: CASGIGGGLYEQYF.

This clonotype turned up a few times. CDR3 residues: CASGDREPDEQFF. CDR3 in DNA: TGTGCCAGCGGGGACAGGGAGCCGGATGAGCAGTTCTTC. This chain joins TRBV6-2 or TRBV6-3 and TRBJ2-1; TRBD1 matches at 9 bases. Germline CDR1 reads MNHEY; CDR2 reads SVGEGT. Trimming took 8 bases from V and 8 from J; bases not matched to a gene: 7. The CDR3 length is 13 residues.